This TCR beta chain was documented in a study of technical replicates of blood from several donors. The CDR3 consists of 15 residues. Germline V gene sequence: CDR1 SGHVS, CDR2 FNYEAQ. Trimming took 4 bases from V and 6 from J; bases not matched to a gene: 12. Sequencing was performed with immunoSEQ multiplex PCR; in TCRdb, only in-frame clones are kept and a portion is missing. The table lists tens of thousands of clones, approximately 94% of them singletons. This TCR was sampled from a human donor in good health. Material: T cells isolated from PBMCs. The chain recombines TRBV7-6 with TRBJ2-7; 7 positions agree with TRBD2. The CDR3 coding sequence is TGTGCCAGCAGCTCCGACCACGGGGGGACGGGCGAGCAGTACTTC. Its translation: CASSSDHGGTGEQYF.